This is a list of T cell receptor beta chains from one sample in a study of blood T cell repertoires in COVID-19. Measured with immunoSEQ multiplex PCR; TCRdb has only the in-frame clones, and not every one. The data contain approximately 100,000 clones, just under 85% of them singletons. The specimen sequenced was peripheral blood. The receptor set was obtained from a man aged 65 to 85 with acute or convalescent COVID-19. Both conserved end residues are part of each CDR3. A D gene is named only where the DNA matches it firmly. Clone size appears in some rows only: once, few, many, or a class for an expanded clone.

CAWKPSGGPLGELFF,TGTGCCTGGAAACCTAGCGGGGGCCCCCTCGGGGAGCTGTTTTTT,TRBD2,TRBV30,TRBJ2-2,-
CASSYGRGGHNEQFF,TGTGCCAGCAGTTACGGGAGGGGAGGGCACAATGAGCAGTTCTTC,TRBD2,TRBV6-5,TRBJ2-1,many
CASSPQGAHEQYF,TGTGCCAGCAGTCCACAGGGGGCCCACGAGCAGTACTTC,TRBD1,TRBV27,TRBJ2-7,-
CSVGAGAYEQYF,TGCAGCGTTGGGGCAGGGGCCTACGAGCAGTACTTC,-,TRBV29-1,TRBJ2-7,-
CATRIGQGAGEQFF,TGTGCCACAAGGATTGGACAGGGGGCCGGCGAGCAGTTCTTC,TRBD1,TRBV6-5,TRBJ2-1,-
CASSARPMDSPLHF,TGTGCCAGCAGCGCCCGCCCTATGGATTCACCCCTCCACTTT,-,TRBV9,TRBJ1-6,-
CASTPHVGDGYTF,TGTGCCAGCACCCCTCACGTCGGAGACGGCTACACCTTC,-,TRBV27,TRBJ1-2,-
CAWNFWTSGRGHEQYF,TGTGCCTGGAACTTTTGGACTAGCGGGAGAGGACACGAGCAGTACTTC,TRBD2,TRBV30,TRBJ2-7,few
CAISGREGITEAFF,TGTGCCATCAGTGGCCGGGAGGGGATCACTGAAGCTTTCTTT,-,TRBV10-3,TRBJ1-1,few
CSVERGQGPGNTIYF,TGCAGCGTTGAACGGGGACAGGGACCTGGAAACACCATATATTTT,TRBD1,TRBV29-1,TRBJ1-3,-
CASPGIAGGPNIDTQYF,TGTGCCAGCCCCGGCATAGCGGGGGGGCCTAATATAGATACGCAGTATTTT,TRBD2,TRBV27,TRBJ2-3,few
CASSEAGRGQGSFNEKLFF,TGTGCCAGCAGTGAAGCAGGGAGAGGACAGGGAAGCTTTAATGAAAAACTGTTTTTT,TRBD1,TRBV6-1,TRBJ1-4,-
CASSLYGGEGLDYGYTF,TGTGCCAGCAGTTTATATGGGGGGGAGGGGCTAGACTATGGCTACACCTTC,-,TRBV28,TRBJ1-2,few
CASSQGEGNTIYF,TGTGCCAGCAGCCAAGGAGAGGGAAACACCATATATTTT,-,TRBV3-1/TRBV3-2,TRBJ1-3,-
CASSVGRDQPQHF,TGTGCCAGCAGCGTAGGGAGAGATCAGCCCCAGCATTTT,-,TRBV7-9,TRBJ1-5,-
CASTGNTGELFF,TGTGCCAGCACGGGTAACACCGGGGAGCTGTTTTTT,-,TRBV12-3/TRBV12-4,TRBJ2-2,-
CASSSTRPQHRGNSPLHF,TGTGCCAGCAGCTCTACCCGCCCACAGCACAGGGGAAATTCACCCCTCCACTTT,TRBD1,TRBV7-9,TRBJ1-6,-
CASSQGIGRTDTQYF,TGTGCCAGCAGCCAAGGGATCGGGAGGACAGATACGCAGTATTTT,TRBD2,TRBV3-1/TRBV3-2,TRBJ2-3,-
CASSTGLVGSTDTQYF,TGCGCCAGCAGCACCGGACTAGTGGGTAGCACAGATACGCAGTATTTT,TRBD2,TRBV5-1,TRBJ2-3,-
CASSPSGQGGFRPGELFF,TGTGCCAGCAGCCCTTCTGGACAGGGAGGATTCCGGCCCGGGGAGCTGTTTTTT,TRBD1,TRBV7-2,TRBJ2-2,-
CASSGGMNNEQFF,TGTGCCAGCAGTGGCGGGATGAACAATGAGCAGTTCTTC,-,TRBV9,TRBJ2-1,-
CAERDSSGNTIYF,TGTGCCGAGCGAGACAGCTCTGGAAACACCATATATTTT,-,TRBV5-4,TRBJ1-3,-
CASSYSKQGSTRYGYTF,TGTGCCAGCAGTTACTCGAAGCAGGGGTCTACACGCTATGGCTACACCTTC,-,TRBV6-2/TRBV6-3,TRBJ1-2,-
CASSPAGSSGNTIYF,TGTGCCAGCTCACCGGCGGGAAGCTCTGGAAACACCATATATTTT,-,TRBV18,TRBJ1-3,-
CASRKRSTGDQPQHF,TGTGCCAGCAGGAAAAGATCGACGGGTGATCAGCCCCAGCATTTT,-,TRBV28,TRBJ1-5,-
CASSFSGSGREQFF,TGTGCCAGCAGTTTCAGCGGGTCGGGGCGTGAGCAGTTCTTC,-,TRBV5-4,TRBJ2-1,-
CASSQGTSGVAGFYNEQFF,TGCGCCAGCAGCCAAGGGACCTCTGGGGTAGCGGGATTCTACAATGAGCAGTTCTTC,TRBD2,TRBV4-3,TRBJ2-1,-
CASSLMWEDNEQFF,TGTGCCAGCAGCTTAATGTGGGAGGACAATGAGCAGTTCTTC,-,TRBV7-9,TRBJ2-1,-
CASSPTGSYNSPLHF,TGTGCCAGCAGTCCCACGGGCTCCTATAATTCACCCCTCCACTTT,-,TRBV6-5,TRBJ1-6,-
CASSLMGRQKAAFF,TGTGCCAGCAGCTTAATGGGCAGGCAAAAGGCAGCTTTCTTT,-,TRBV13,TRBJ1-1,-
CASNPPTSYNEQFF,TGTGCCAGCAACCCCCCTACGAGCTACAATGAGCAGTTCTTC,-,TRBV27,TRBJ2-1,-
CASSLSGQADGKLFF,TGTGCCAGCAGCTTAAGCGGGCAGGCCGATGGGAAACTGTTTTTT,-,TRBV7-9,TRBJ1-4,-
CASSLAGTSVYEQYF,TGTGCCAGCAGCTTAGCGGGGACTAGCGTCTACGAGCAGTACTTC,TRBD2,TRBV7-6,TRBJ2-7,-
CASSVAGLAYTDTQYF,TGTGCCAGCAGCGTAGCCGGACTAGCGTACACAGATACGCAGTATTTT,TRBD2,TRBV9,TRBJ2-3,-
CASSQGTGDFF,TGCGCCAGCAGCCAAGGGACAGGCGATTTCTTT,TRBD1,TRBV4-1,TRBJ1-1,-
CASTNIPASGAIDTQYF,TGTGCCAGCACCAATATCCCGGCTAGCGGGGCAATAGATACGCAGTATTTT,TRBD2,TRBV3-1/TRBV3-2,TRBJ2-3,once
CASSFDSAGSPLHF,TGTGCCAGCAGTTTCGATTCCGCAGGTTCACCCCTCCACTTT,-,TRBV27,TRBJ1-6,-
CASRRGQGMGELFF,TGTGCCAGCAGACGGGGACAGGGAATGGGGGAGCTGTTTTTT,TRBD1,TRBV11-2,TRBJ2-2,-
CASSQEGGGEYEQYF,TGCGCCAGCAGCCAAGAAGGCGGGGGGGAGTACGAGCAGTACTTC,TRBD2,TRBV4-3,TRBJ2-7,-
CASSLGPSNTEAFF,TGCGCCAGCAGCTTGGGTCCTAGTAACACTGAAGCTTTCTTT,-,TRBV5-1,TRBJ1-1,-
CASSVVGTRGNEQFF,TGTGCCAGCAGCGTCGTCGGGACTAGAGGGAATGAGCAGTTCTTC,TRBD2,TRBV9,TRBJ2-1,-
CASSDRGYTGELFF,TGCGCCAGCAGTGACAGGGGATACACCGGGGAGCTGTTTTTT,-,TRBV10-1,TRBJ2-2,once
CASSRWGSGGNQPQHF,TGTGCCAGCAGTCGATGGGGGTCGGGGGGCAATCAGCCCCAGCATTTT,-,TRBV2,TRBJ1-5,-
CASSWGTGTGTSGRPYNEQFF,TGCGCCAGCAGCTGGGGGACAGGTACCGGGACTAGCGGGAGGCCCTACAATGAGCAGTTCTTC,TRBD2,TRBV5-1,TRBJ2-1,-
CASSPPGQVNQPQHF,TGTGCCAGCTCACCCCCGGGACAGGTAAATCAGCCCCAGCATTTT,TRBD1,TRBV18,TRBJ1-5,-